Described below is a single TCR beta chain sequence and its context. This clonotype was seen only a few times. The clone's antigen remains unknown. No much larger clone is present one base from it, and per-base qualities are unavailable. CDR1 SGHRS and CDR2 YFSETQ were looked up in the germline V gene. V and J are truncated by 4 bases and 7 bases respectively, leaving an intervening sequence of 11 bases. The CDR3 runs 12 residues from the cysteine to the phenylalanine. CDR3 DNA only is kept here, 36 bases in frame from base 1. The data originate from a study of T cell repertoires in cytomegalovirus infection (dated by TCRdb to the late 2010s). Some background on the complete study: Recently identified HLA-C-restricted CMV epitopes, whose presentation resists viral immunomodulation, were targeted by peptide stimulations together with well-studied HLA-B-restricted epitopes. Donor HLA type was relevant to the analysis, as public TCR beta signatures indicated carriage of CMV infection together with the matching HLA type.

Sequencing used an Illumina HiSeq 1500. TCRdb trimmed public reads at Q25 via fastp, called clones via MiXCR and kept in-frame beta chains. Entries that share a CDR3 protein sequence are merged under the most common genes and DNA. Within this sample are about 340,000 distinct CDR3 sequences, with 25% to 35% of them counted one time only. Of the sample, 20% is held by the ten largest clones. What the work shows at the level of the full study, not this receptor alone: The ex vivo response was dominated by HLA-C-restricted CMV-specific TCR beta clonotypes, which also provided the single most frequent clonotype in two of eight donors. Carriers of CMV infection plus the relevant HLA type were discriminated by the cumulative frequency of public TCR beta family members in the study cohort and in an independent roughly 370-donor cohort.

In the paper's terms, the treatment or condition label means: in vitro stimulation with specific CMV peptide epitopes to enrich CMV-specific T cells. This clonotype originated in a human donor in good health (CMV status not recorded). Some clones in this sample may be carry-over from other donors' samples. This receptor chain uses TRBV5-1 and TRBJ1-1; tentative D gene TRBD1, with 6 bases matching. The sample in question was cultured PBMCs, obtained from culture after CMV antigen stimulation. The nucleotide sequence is TGCGCCAGCAGCCTCAGGGGTAATGAAGCTTTCTTT. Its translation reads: CASSLRGNEAFF. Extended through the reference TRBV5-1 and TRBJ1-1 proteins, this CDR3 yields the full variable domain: KAGVTQTPRYLIKTRGQQVTLSCSPISGHRSVSWYQQTPGQGLQFLFEYFSETQRNKGNFPGRFSGRQFSNSRSEMNVSTLELGDSALYLCASSLRGNEAFFGQGTRLTVV.